A selection of T cell receptor beta chains follows, all from one sample in a study of T cells after yellow fever vaccination. TCRdb recomputed calls from the 5' RACE reads with MiXCR, one row per CDR3 protein. The sample lists around 600,000 distinct CDR3 sequences, 10% to 15% occurring once. The specimen comprised PBMCs, sampled on the day of the yellow fever booster vaccination. All receptors come from a man younger than 40 who received the YFV17D yellow fever vaccine. CDR3s include the opening cysteine and the closing phenylalanine or tryptophan. D genes are given only for firm matches. Not every row has a clone size; where given, it reads once, few, many or a size class.

>NA|TRBJ2-7|many|TRBV21-1
TGTGCCAGCAGCAAAGCCCCCAGGGGACGTTCGTACGAGCAGTACTTC
CASSKAPRGRSYEQYF
>NA|TRBJ2-3|few|TRBV11-3
TGTGCCAGCAGCCCTCAGGGGTACACAGATACGCAGTATTTT
CASSPQGYTDTQYF
>TRBD2|TRBJ2-5|NA|TRBV12-3/TRBV12-4
TGTGCCAGCAGTTTCCGGGAGGGAAAAGAGACCCAGTACTTC
CASSFREGKETQYF
>NA|TRBJ2-7|few|TRBV29-1
TGCAGCGTTGAAGGTGAGGGGGACCACGAGCAGTACTTC
CSVEGEGDHEQYF
>NA|TRBJ2-2|NA|TRBV19
TGTGCCAGTAGTATCGGGCCGGCGACCGGGGAGCTGTTTTTT
CASSIGPATGELFF
>NA|TRBJ1-6|NA|TRBV12-3/TRBV12-4
TGTGCCAGCAGTCGCTCATCCTCACCCCTCCACTTT
CASSRSSSPLHF
>NA|TRBJ2-5|many|TRBV25-1
TGTGCCAGCAGTGAAGAGAGCGGGCGCTACCCGGAGACCCAGTACTTC
CASSEESGRYPETQYF
>NA|TRBJ2-1|NA|TRBV10-2
TGCGCCAGCAGTGAGTTCATTGGGTACAATGAGCAGTTCTTC
CASSEFIGYNEQFF
>NA|TRBJ2-2|NA|TRBV5-1
TGCGCCAGCAGCTTGGATGGAGGCGGGGCCGGGGAGCTGTTTTTT
CASSLDGGGAGELFF
>NA|TRBJ2-7|NA|TRBV7-2
TGTGCCAGCAGCACCGATACTAGAGTCGGCGAGCAGTACTTC
CASSTDTRVGEQYF
>NA|TRBJ1-2|many|TRBV20-1
TGCAGTGCTAGAAGGCAGGGCTCGGGCTACACCTTC
CSARRQGSGYTF